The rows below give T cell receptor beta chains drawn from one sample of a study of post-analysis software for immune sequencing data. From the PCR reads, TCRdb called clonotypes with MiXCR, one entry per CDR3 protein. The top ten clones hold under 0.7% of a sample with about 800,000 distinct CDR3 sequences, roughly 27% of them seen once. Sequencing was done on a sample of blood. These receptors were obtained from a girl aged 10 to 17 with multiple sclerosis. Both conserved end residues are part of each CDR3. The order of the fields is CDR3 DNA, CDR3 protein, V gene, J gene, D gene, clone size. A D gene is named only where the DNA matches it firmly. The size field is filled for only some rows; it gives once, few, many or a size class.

TGTGCGACCAAGGTCTATAGCGGGAGGGCCTACGAGCAGTACTTC,CATKVYSGRAYEQYF,TRBV28,TRBJ2-7,TRBD2,few
TGTGCCAGCAGCCAAGACCTGGACTCGAATGGCTACACCTTC,CASSQDLDSNGYTF,TRBV4-2,TRBJ1-2,-,few
TGCGCCAGCAGCTTGGACTTAGGAGCCGGGGAGCTGTTTTTT,CASSLDLGAGELFF,TRBV5-1,TRBJ2-2,-,-
TGTGCCAGCAGCTCGGGACTGGACTATAGCACAGATACGCAGTATTTT,CASSSGLDYSTDTQYF,TRBV7-2,TRBJ2-3,-,once
TGCAGCGCCGGCAACAATGAGCAGTTCTTC,CSAGNNEQFF,TRBV29-1,TRBJ2-1,-,few
TGTGCCAGCAGAGACCAGGGTAAAGGTGGAGAGACCCAGTACTTC,CASRDQGKGGETQYF,TRBV25-1,TRBJ2-5,-,-
TGTGCCAGCAGTACACGGACAGGGACCCCCACCCAAGAGACCCAGTACTTC,CASSTRTGTPTQETQYF,TRBV12-3/TRBV12-4,TRBJ2-5,TRBD1,few
TGCAGTGCTGAAGGTCATAGCGGGAGCACAGATACGCAGTATTTT,CSAEGHSGSTDTQYF,TRBV20-1,TRBJ2-3,TRBD2,-
TGCGCCAGCAGCTCCCCCGGGACTAGCGGGAGAGGTGAGCAGTTCTTC,CASSSPGTSGRGEQFF,TRBV5-1,TRBJ2-1,TRBD2,many
TGTGCCAGTAAAGCGCGTAGTGAGCAGTACTTC,CASKARSEQYF,TRBV19,TRBJ2-5,-,-
TGCAGTGCTAGAGATCAGAATAGGCACAGCACAGATACGCAGTATTTT,CSARDQNRHSTDTQYF,TRBV20-1,TRBJ2-3,-,-
TGCGCCAGCAGCCAACCGACTAGCGGGGGAGAAGAGACCCAGTACTTC,CASSQPTSGGEETQYF,TRBV4-1,TRBJ2-5,TRBD2,few
TGTGCCAGCAGCTGGATGGGACAGGAGAACACTGAAGCTTTCTTT,CASSWMGQENTEAFF,TRBV7-2,TRBJ1-1,TRBD1,-
TGTGCCAGCGGCCAGTCTAACTATGGCTACACCTTC,CASGQSNYGYTF,TRBV11-2,TRBJ1-2,-,-
TGCAGTGCTAGAGCCCAGGGGGCCGGGGCCAACGTCCTGACTTTC,CSARAQGAGANVLTF,TRBV20-1,TRBJ2-6,TRBD1,-
TGTGTCAGCAGCCAGCGGACTAGCGGGGTATACCAAGAGACCCAGTACTTC,CVSSQRTSGVYQETQYF,TRBV3-1,TRBJ2-5,TRBD2,-
TGTGCCAGCAGCCCCCAGAGGAACCATTCACCCCTCCACTTT,CASSPQRNHSPLHF,TRBV4-2,TRBJ1-6,-,few
TGCGCCAGCAGCACGGGACTAGCGGGAGAGACCCAGTACTTC,CASSTGLAGETQYF,TRBV7-2,TRBJ2-5,TRBD2,many
TGTGCCAGCAGCCCCAAAGGAGGCGGTCCACAACGCTACACCTTC,CASSPKGGGPQRYTF,TRBV7-2,TRBJ1-2,-,-
TGCGCCAGCAGCTTGGCCGCCTTGGAACAGGGGCACTATGGCTACACCTTC,CASSLAALEQGHYGYTF,TRBV5-1,TRBJ1-2,TRBD1,-
TGTGCCAGCAGGGACTTTAGACAGGGGCGTGGGTACGAGCAGTACTTC,CASRDFRQGRGYEQYF,TRBV27,TRBJ2-7,TRBD1,-
TGTGCCAGCAGTTACTCCGGGTTCCAAGAGACCCAGTACTTC,CASSYSGFQETQYF,TRBV6-5,TRBJ2-5,-,many
TGTGCCAGTATCGGGGGAGGACAGGGAGTATACGAGCAGTACTTC,CASIGGGQGVYEQYF,TRBV27,TRBJ2-7,TRBD1,-
TGTGCCAGCAGCTTGCCCGGGGGGACTGAAGCTTTCTTT,CASSLPGGTEAFF,TRBV5-6,TRBJ1-1,-,few
TGTGCCAGCATTAAGCAAACCCTGAACACTGAAGCTTTCTTT,CASIKQTLNTEAFF,TRBV13,TRBJ1-1,-,few
TGTGCCAGCAGCCCACCGGGGAGCGCAGATACGCAGTATTTT,CASSPPGSADTQYF,TRBV5-6,TRBJ2-3,-,-
TGTGCCAGCAGGCGGATAGCGGGGGGCCGTTTCAATGAGCAGTTCTTC,CASRRIAGGRFNEQFF,TRBV6-5,TRBJ2-1,TRBD2,few
TGCGCCAGCAGGCTGCTCGGGTCTGCGGAGACCCAGTACTTC,CASRLLGSAETQYF,TRBV5-1,TRBJ2-5,-,-
TGCGCCAGCAGCTACCGGACTAGCGGAGACACAGATACGCAGTATTTT,CASSYRTSGDTDTQYF,TRBV5-1,TRBJ2-3,TRBD2,few
TGCAGTGCCGAACCCAGTGCCGATGAGCAGTTCTTC,CSAEPSADEQFF,TRBV20-1,TRBJ2-1,-,few
TGTGCCAGCAGAAGGGACATTGAAGCTTTCTTT,CASRRDIEAFF,TRBV7-9,TRBJ1-1,-,-
TGTGCCAGCAGCTTAGCCGGGACTAGCGGGAGGCCAGAGACCCAGTACTTC,CASSLAGTSGRPETQYF,TRBV7-2,TRBJ2-5,TRBD2,many
TGTGCCAGCAGCCTACGGGGGAGGGGGGGAAATGAGCAGTTCTTC,CASSLRGRGGNEQFF,TRBV7-2,TRBJ2-1,-,few
TGTGCCAGCAGCCCTACAGGATACTACAATGAGCAGTTCTTC,CASSPTGYYNEQFF,TRBV7-2,TRBJ2-1,-,-
TGCAGTGGTGTCGGAGCGGACTACGAGCAGTACTTC,CSGVGADYEQYF,TRBV20-1,TRBJ2-7,-,few
TGTGCCAGCAGAAAGAGTGGGAAGGTTTACAATGAGCAGTTCTTC,CASRKSGKVYNEQFF,TRBV6-2/TRBV6-3,TRBJ2-1,-,few
TGCGCCAGCAGGGGCTTGACGGTGAACACTGAAGCTTTCTTT,CASRGLTVNTEAFF,TRBV4-1,TRBJ1-1,-,-
TGTGCCAGCAGCCAAGATCTACAGGGCAATCAGCCCCAGCATTTT,CASSQDLQGNQPQHF,TRBV4-2,TRBJ1-5,-,few
TGTGCCAGTAGCTCCCCCACCGCCGGAAGAATGAACACTGAAGCTTTCTTT,CASSSPTAGRMNTEAFF,TRBV13,TRBJ1-1,-,-
TGCAGTGCTAGGAGGGGGGAAAAACTGTTTTTT,CSARRGEKLFF,TRBV20-1,TRBJ1-4,-,-
TGTGCCAGCAGTGATTACAGGGATCAGGGCTACACCTTC,CASSDYRDQGYTF,TRBV2,TRBJ1-2,-,few
TGTGCCACCAGTGAAGTAAACGGGGGGCAGTACTTC,CATSEVNGGQYF,TRBV24-1,TRBJ2-7,-,few
TGTGCCACCAGCAGAGATCGTGGACAGGTGACGGGCCAGTACTTC,CATSRDRGQVTGQYF,TRBV15,TRBJ2-5,TRBD1,-
TGTGCCAGCAGTTTTACCTTGGGGGCCAACGTCCTGACTTTC,CASSFTLGANVLTF,TRBV27,TRBJ2-6,-,few
TGTGCCAGCAGCTTGGGCAGGCCTTATAATTCACCCCTCCACTTT,CASSLGRPYNSPLHF,TRBV5-6,TRBJ1-6,-,-
TGTGCCAGCAGCGTAGTTGGCGGGTCCTATGGCTACACCTTC,CASSVVGGSYGYTF,TRBV9,TRBJ1-2,-,-